One sample yielded the 14 T cell receptor beta chains listed below, sequenced in a study of OX40 agonist ivuxolimab in advanced cancers. Measured with immunoSEQ multiplex PCR; TCRdb has only the in-frame clones, and not every one. Of 30,000 or so clones listed, around 90% are singletons. The input for sequencing was CD4+ or CD8+ T cells sorted from blood, taken in a trial of the OX40 agonist ivuxolimab. All receptors derive from an adult with an advanced solid tumor such as melanoma, head and neck, liver or kidney cancer.

The chain recombines TRBV29-1 with TRBJ2-5; D is uncertain. CDR3 size: 13 residues. In germline, CDR1 is SQVTM, CDR2 ANQGSEA. V was trimmed by 3 bases and J by 0 bases, leaving 8 bases between them. DNA of the CDR3: TGCAGCGTTGACGGACGCTACCAAGAGACCCAGTACTTC. Protein sequence: CSVDGRYQETQYF.

The gene calls are TRBV6-4 and TRBJ2-3, with D possibly being TRBD2 (6 bases). The CDR3 sequence is 14 residues long. CDR1 and CDR2 (germline): MRHNA, SNTAGT. Trimming removed 2 bases from V and 4 bases from J, with 10 bases in between. CDR3 protein: CASSDTASADTQYF. The CDR3, as DNA: TGTGCCAGCAGTGACACGGCTAGCGCAGATACGCAGTATTTT.

This rearrangement joins TRBV5-5 to TRBJ2-5, with D tentatively TRBD2 (6 bases). The CDR3 runs to 13 residues. V was shortened by 6 bases and J by 5 bases, with 14 bases between the two germline ends. Germline loops: CDR1 SGHKS, CDR2 YYEKEE (reference sequence). In DNA, the CDR3 is TGTGCCAGCATTCCCGGTGGAGGGGAGACCCAGTACTTC. Translation gives CASIPGGGETQYF.

The genes are TRBV13 and TRBJ1-2; the match to TRBD1 covers 7 bases. This CDR3 comprises 14 residues. CDR1 is PRHDT and CDR2 is FYEKMQ in the germline V gene (reference sequence). Germline trimming cut 5 bases from V and 4 bases from J; bases unmatched to any gene: 7. The CDR3 DNA reads TGTGCCAGCAGCGACAGGGATCGTACCTATGGCTACACCTTC. Its protein is CASSDRDRTYGYTF.

The V gene is TRBV11-2, the J gene TRBJ2-3; TRBD1 agrees at 12 bases. Germline V gene data show CDR1 as SGHAT and CDR2 as FQNNGV. The CDR3 runs to 16 residues. Trimming removed 5 bases from V and 5 bases from J; junction bases left unmatched: 8. The CDR3 loop is CASSPPGTGGVDTQYF. The CDR3, as DNA: TGTGCCAGCAGCCCCCCCGGGACAGGGGGCGTAGATACGCAGTATTTT.

This rearrangement joins TRBV11-2 to TRBJ1-2; TRBD1 is a possible D gene (5 bases). V gave up 1 base and J gave up 13 bases, with 19 bases separating them. The germline gives CDR1 SGHAT, CDR2 FQNNGV. The CDR3 runs to 14 residues. For the CDR3, the DNA is TGTGCCAGCAGCTTAGGCCCAGAGGGGATGGCGTGCACCTTC. Amino acids: CASSLGPEGMACTF.

As to this clone: Other DNA sequences of this sample code for an identical CDR3. The chain has TRBV7-2 and TRBJ2-1; a weak D match, TRBD2 (5 bases). Trimming stripped 4 bases from V and 1 base from J, with 5 bases between. Germline V gene lookup returns CDR1 SGHTA and CDR2 FQGNSA. The CDR3 spans 13 residues. CDR3 coding DNA: TGTGCCAGCAGCTCGGGGTCCTACAATGAGCAGTTCTTC. Residues: CASSSGSYNEQFF.

This clone came up once. The V call is TRBV9, the J call TRBJ2-3; tentative D call: TRBD2 (6 bases). Trimming pared 3 bases from V and 1 base from J, leaving 6 bases between. The germline V gene encodes CDR1 SGDLS and CDR2 YYNGEE. This CDR3 has 13 residues. The CDR3 DNA reads TGTGCCAGCAGCGAGCGGGGCACAGATACGCAGTATTTT. Protein: CASSERGTDTQYF.

The J gene is TRBJ2-7, the V gene TRBV7-9; the D is unclear. CDR1 and CDR2 from the germline V gene are SEHNR and FQNEAQ (reference sequence). V was pared by 2 bases and J by 2 bases, with 10 bases between. The CDR3 spans 14 residues. The CDR3 spells CASSLTRTAYEQYF. The CDR3 DNA reads TGTGCCAGCAGCTTAACCCGCACTGCCTACGAGCAGTACTTC.

This clone was picked up a small number of times. The CDR3 sequence is CASSQIRGGGNTIYF. In DNA, the CDR3 is TGCGCCAGCAGCCAAATTCGGGGGGGAGGAAACACCATATATTTT. The genes are TRBV4-1 and TRBJ1-3, with D possibly TRBD1 on 5 matching bases. The CDR3 contains 15 residues. V dropped 2 bases and J dropped 4 bases, with 12 bases sitting between them. Per germline, CDR1 MGHRA and CDR2 YSYEKL.

This CDR3 is CASSLVLSGTGELFF. The CDR3 nucleotides read TGCGCCAGCAGCTTGGTCCTTAGCGGCACCGGGGAGCTGTTTTTT. The gene calls are TRBV5-1 and TRBJ2-2; the D gene is possibly TRBD2 (6 bases). This CDR3 has 15 residues. Trimming removed 0 bases from V and 4 bases from J, with 10 bases in between. Germline V CDR1 and CDR2: SGHRS, YFSETQ.

The CDR3 bases are TGTGCCAGCAGCCACCATGGGGACAGGACCTATGGCTACACCTTC. Its protein is CASSHHGDRTYGYTF. The genes are TRBV2 and TRBJ1-2, with TRBD1 identical over 8 bases. The V and J ends lost 6 bases and 4 bases, in that order; junction bases with no gene match: 10. This CDR3 has 15 amino acids. Germline V CDR1 and CDR2: SNHLY, FYNNEI. Full variable domain (remainder filled in from reference TRBV2 and TRBJ1-2): EPEVTQTPSHQVTQMGQEVILRCVPISNHLYFYWYRQILGQKVEFLVSFYNNEISEKSEIFDDQFSVERPDGSNFTLKIRSTKLEDSAMYFCASSHHGDRTYGYTFGSGTRLTVV.

This rearrangement joins TRBV11-3 to TRBJ1-1, with D possibly being TRBD1 (5 bases). Trimming cost V 4 bases and J 4 bases, with 13 bases left between them. From germline, CDR1 is SGHNT and CDR2 YENEEA. The CDR3 is made up of 14 amino acids. CDR3 in DNA: TGTGCCAGCAGCTCTAAGCAGGGAGGCACTGAAGCTTTCTTT. This translates into CASSSKQGGTEAFF.

The chain employs TRBV15 and TRBJ2-2, with TRBD2 matching over 7 bases. CDR1 LNHNV and CDR2 YYDKDF come from the germline V gene (reference sequence). Trimming took 5 bases from V and 5 from J; bases not matched to a gene: 2. This CDR3 is 13 amino acids long. The CDR3 region has the DNA TGTGCCACCAGCGCCGGGGGGACCGGGGAGCTGTTTTTT. Its translation: CATSAGGTGELFF.